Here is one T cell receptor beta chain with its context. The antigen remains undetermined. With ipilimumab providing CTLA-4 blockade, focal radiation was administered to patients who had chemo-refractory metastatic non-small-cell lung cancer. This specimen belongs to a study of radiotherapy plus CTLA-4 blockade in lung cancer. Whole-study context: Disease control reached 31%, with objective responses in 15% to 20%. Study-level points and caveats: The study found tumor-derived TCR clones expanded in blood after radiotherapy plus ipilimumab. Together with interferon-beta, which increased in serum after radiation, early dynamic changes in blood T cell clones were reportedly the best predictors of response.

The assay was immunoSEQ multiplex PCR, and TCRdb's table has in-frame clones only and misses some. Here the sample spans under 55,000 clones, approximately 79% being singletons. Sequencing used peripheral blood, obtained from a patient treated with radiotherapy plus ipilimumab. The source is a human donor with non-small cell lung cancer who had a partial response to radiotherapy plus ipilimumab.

The CDR3: CASSEYGDSSYEQYF. CDR3 sequence (DNA): TGTGCCAGCAGTGAATACGGGGACAGCTCCTACGAGCAGTACTTC. The V and J genes are TRBV6-1 and TRBJ2-7, with 7 bases fitting TRBD1. This CDR3 is 15 amino acids long. V shed 2 bases and J 0 bases; nucleotides not matched to a gene: 4. Per the germline V gene, CDR1 is MNHNS and CDR2 is SASEGT.